These T cell receptor beta chains were read from a single sample in a study of CD8 T cells in Susac syndrome. One entry per CDR3 protein, called by TCRdb with MiXCR from the immunoSEQ multiplex PCR reads. The sample shows approximately 190,000 distinct CDR3 sequences, around 95% of them seen only once. Sequencing was carried out using CD4+ T cells from PBMCs. The receptors originated from a human donor with Susac syndrome. Each CDR3 is given with its conserved first and last residue. A D gene is named only where the DNA matches it firmly. Size values are once, few and many counts, or a class for expanded clones, and some rows have none.

CDR3 protein	CDR3 DNA	J gene	V gene	D gene	clone size
CASSYLKQGNEQFF	TGTGCCAGCAGTTACCTAAAACAGGGAAATGAGCAGTTCTTC	TRBJ2-1	TRBV6-2/TRBV6-3	NA	NA
CASSLIGTIRYNEQFF	TGTGCCAGCAGCTTAATTGGGACTATCCGTTACAATGAGCAGTTCTTC	TRBJ2-1	TRBV7-2	TRBD2	NA
CSVERTGETQYF	TGCAGCGTTGAGAGGACCGGGGAGACCCAGTACTTC	TRBJ2-5	TRBV29-1	NA	NA
CASSQEASGSGELFF	TGCGCCAGCAGCCAAGAGGCTAGCGGTTCCGGGGAGCTGTTTTTT	TRBJ2-2	TRBV4-1	TRBD2	NA
CSAREDGNSPLHF	TGCAGTGCTAGAGAGGACGGAAATTCACCCCTCCACTTT	TRBJ1-6	TRBV20-1	NA	NA
CSAESGTGIVEQYF	TGCAGTGCTGAGTCCGGGACAGGGATTGTCGAGCAGTACTTC	TRBJ2-7	TRBV20-1	TRBD1	NA
CSARDQGGLSEAFF	TGCAGTGCTAGAGACCAAGGGGGGTTGTCTGAAGCTTTCTTT	TRBJ1-1	TRBV20-1	NA	NA
CASSVAAGARPRSEAFF	TGTGCCAGCAGCGTAGCAGCAGGGGCGAGGCCCCGAAGTGAAGCTTTCTTT	TRBJ1-1	TRBV9	NA	NA
CASSQVYGGSPLHF	TGCGCCAGCAGCCAGGTGTACGGAGGTTCACCCCTCCACTTT	TRBJ1-6	TRBV4-3	NA	NA
CASSQGLAGGFGETQYF	TGCGCCAGCAGCCAAGGCCTAGCGGGGGGTTTCGGAGAGACCCAGTACTTC	TRBJ2-5	TRBV4-3	TRBD2	NA
CASSVLAGGQNEQFF	TGCGCCAGCAGCGTATTAGCGGGGGGTCAAAATGAGCAGTTCTTC	TRBJ2-1	TRBV5-1	TRBD2	NA
CASSQTGGGSSYEQYF	TGTGCCAGCAGTCAAACAGGCGGGGGCAGCTCCTACGAGCAGTACTTC	TRBJ2-7	TRBV6-6	NA	NA
CASSQSRVDEQYF	TGTGCCAGCAGCCAATCGCGCGTCGACGAGCAGTACTTC	TRBJ2-7	TRBV3-1	NA	NA
CSARDSGEQYF	TGCAGTGCTAGAGATTCAGGGGAGCAGTACTTC	TRBJ2-7	TRBV20-1	NA	NA
CASSSLQETQYF	TGTGCCAGCAGCTCCCTCCAAGAGACCCAGTACTTC	TRBJ2-5	TRBV7-6	NA	once
CASSVVGGQSTDTQYF	TGTGCCAGCAGCGTAGTCGGAGGCCAGAGCACAGATACGCAGTATTTT	TRBJ2-3	TRBV9	NA	once
CASTADRDNSPLHF	TGTGCCAGCACCGCGGACAGGGACAACTCACCCCTCCACTTT	TRBJ1-6	TRBV3-1	TRBD1	NA
CASSRLGARDEKLFF	TGTGCCAGCAGCCGCCTCGGCGCGAGGGATGAAAAACTGTTTTTT	TRBJ1-4	TRBV14	NA	NA
CASSQEKGPATGELFF	TGCGCCAGCAGCCAAGAAAAAGGGCCGGCCACCGGGGAGCTGTTTTTT	TRBJ2-2	TRBV4-3	NA	once